One sample yielded the 15 T cell receptor beta chains listed below, sequenced in a study of cytomegalovirus exposure and HLA in healthy donors. PCR involved 60 Vbeta and 13 Jbeta primers. Measured with immunoSEQ multiplex PCR; TCRdb has only the in-frame clones, and not every one. This sample has 150,000 to 200,000 clones, with around 79% found just once. The sample was PBMCs. The receptors originated from a woman between 50 and 59 years old in good health and CMV-seronegative.

This chain connects TRBV6-5 to TRBJ2-1; D is ambiguous. V was clipped by 9 bases and J by 3 bases, with 18 bases between them. CDR1 is MNHEY, CDR2 SVGAGI, per germline. This CDR3 has 15 amino acids. Here the CDR3 reads CASTGGGAGYNEQFF. CDR3 in DNA: TGTGCCAGTACCGGTGGCGGAGCCGGCTACAATGAGCAGTTCTTC.

The chain couples TRBV7-2 to TRBJ1-1; no reliable D call. V lost 2 bases to trimming and J lost 8 bases, with 9 bases between them. Germline V gene data show CDR1 as SGHTA and CDR2 as FQGNSA. The CDR3 runs to 12 residues. CDR3: CASSLRRGEAFF. The CDR3 DNA reads as TGTGCCAGCAGCTTACGACGGGGAGAAGCTTTCTTT.

The chain links TRBV10-3 to TRBJ2-5, with 9 bases aligning to TRBD1. Unmatched junction bases numbered 5, after V lost 2 bases and J lost 4 bases. This CDR3 has 15 residues. Germline CDR1 ENHRY, CDR2 SYGVKD. In DNA form, the CDR3 reads TGTGCCATCAGTGAGCCAGGACAGGGGAGAGAGACCCAGTACTTC. This translates into CAISEPGQGRETQYF.

The rearrangement joins TRBV11-2 to TRBJ1-6; 10 bases line up with TRBD1. Germline lookup yields CDR1 SGHAT and CDR2 FQNNGV. Trimming at V came to 5 bases and at J to 7 bases, leaving 8 bases not matched to a gene. The CDR3 contains 16 residues. The CDR3 is CASSQERTGGNSPLHF. CDR3 bases: TGTGCCAGCAGCCAAGAACGGACAGGGGGAAATTCACCCCTCCACTTT.

The chain carries TRBV6-1 and TRBJ1-2; TRBD1 aligns across 7 bases. Germline CDR1 MNHNS, CDR2 SASEGT. V trimming: 7 bases; J trimming: 1 base; junction bases outside the gene matches: 6. The CDR3 length is 14 residues. The CDR3 protein is CASIEGQFNYGYTF. Here the CDR3 DNA reads TGTGCCAGCATTGAGGGACAGTTTAACTATGGCTACACCTTC.

The genes are TRBV5-1 and TRBJ2-1, with D uncertain. V was trimmed by 1 base and J by 8 bases, leaving 4 bases between them. Germline CDR1 SGHRS, CDR2 YFSETQ. The CDR3 covers 11 residues. The CDR3 reads CASSLRDEQFF. DNA for the CDR3: TGCGCCAGCAGCTTGCGGGATGAGCAGTTCTTC.

The rearrangement joins TRBV9 to TRBJ2-3; 12 nucleotides line up with TRBD2. J was trimmed by 7 bases and V by 4 bases; bases with no gene match: 7. The CDR3 is made up of 15 amino acids. Germline assignment: CDR1 SGDLS and CDR2 YYNGEE. The CDR3 loop reads CASSPASGGAYTQYF. The DNA for the CDR3 is TGTGCCAGCAGCCCTGCTAGCGGGGGGGCATATACGCAGTATTTT.

V and J are TRBV7-2 and TRBJ2-5, with TRBD2 as a possible D gene (5 bases). The germline CDR1 and CDR2 sequences are SGHTA and FQGNSA. Trimming took 6 bases from V and 11 from J, leaving 13 bases between them. This CDR3 has 11 amino acids. The CDR3 DNA sequence: TGTGCCAGCAGGACGAGCGGAGTTCAGTACTTC. It is translated as CASRTSGVQYF. Filled out from reference TRBV7-2 and TRBJ2-5, the complete variable domain reads GAGVSQSPSNKVTEKGKDVELRCDPISGHTALYWYRQSLGQGLEFLIYFQGNSAPDKSGLPSDRFSAERTGGSVSTLTIQRTQQEDSAVYLCASRTSGVQYFGPGTRLLVL.

The chain is built from TRBV6-5 and TRBJ2-5, with D maybe TRBD2 (6 bases). The DNA end is a closer match to TRBJ2-7, so the J assignment may be wrong. Germline loops: CDR1 MNHEY, CDR2 SVGAGI. The CDR3 is 15 amino acids. Here the CDR3 reads CASSSPRRGSYEQYF. The CDR3 region has the DNA TGTGCCAGCAGTTCCCCTCGGCGGGGATCCTACGAGCAGTACTTC.

The chain links TRBV7-2 to TRBJ1-6; 7 bases agree with TRBD1. The germline gives CDR1 SGHTA, CDR2 FQGNSA. The ends lost 2 bases at V and 8 bases at J; junction bases unmatched: 6. The CDR3 has 15 residues. CDR3 sequence: CASSLRLGTDSPLHF. As DNA, the CDR3 is TGTGCCAGCAGCTTACGGTTAGGGACAGATTCACCCCTCCACTTT.

This chain links TRBV19 with TRBJ2-7, with D unclear. Between the trimmed V and J ends, which lost 2 bases and 7 bases, there was a span of 12 bases. The CDR3 contains 13 residues. Germline V gives CDR1 LNHDA, CDR2 SQIVND (reference sequence). CDR3 DNA sequence: TGTGCCAGTAGTATAAGGTCCACCGGGGAGCAGTACTTC. Translated, it gives CASSIRSTGEQYF.

The chain uses TRBV10-3 and TRBJ1-4; no firm D call. Germline loops: CDR1 ENHRY, CDR2 SYGVKD. CDR3 length: 14 residues. The ends were cut back, 0 bases at V and 8 bases at J, with 10 bases in the middle. In DNA, the CDR3 is TGTGCCATCAGTGAGTCCCAAGTACGGGAAAAACTGTTTTTT. Its protein is CAISESQVREKLFF.

This clone was found once. This sequence joins TRBV7-6 and TRBJ2-3; D ambiguous. CDR3 length: 11 residues. Germline CDR1 is SGHVS and CDR2 is FNYEAQ. V was trimmed by 4 bases and J by 8 bases, leaving 7 bases between them. The CDR3: CASSSSGTQYF. Written as DNA, the CDR3 is TGTGCCAGCAGCTCCTCGGGTACGCAGTATTTT. Full variable domain (outside the CDR3, taken from reference TRBV7-6 and TRBJ2-3): GAGVSQSPRYKVTKRGQDVALRCDPISGHVSLYWYRQALGQGPEFLTYFNYEAQQDKSGLPNDRFSAERPEGSISTLTIQRTEQRDSAMYRCASSSSGTQYFGPGTRLTVL.

V gene TRBV9 combines with J gene TRBJ1-2; tentative D call: TRBD1 (6 bases). This CDR3 has 15 residues. Per germline, CDR1 SGDLS and CDR2 YYNGEE. V dropped 6 bases and J dropped 3 bases, with 18 bases sitting between them. CDR3 loop: CASNREGVQYYGYTF. The CDR3, as DNA: TGTGCCAGCAACAGGGAAGGAGTGCAGTACTATGGCTACACCTTC.

The chain is built from TRBV5-5 and TRBJ1-1; 12 bases fit TRBD1. V gave up 4 bases and J gave up 3 bases; unmatched junction bases: 4. The germline CDR1 and CDR2 sequences are SGHKS and YYEKEE (reference sequence). The CDR3 runs to 15 residues. CDR3 sequence: CASSTGTGGYTEAFF. The CDR3 DNA is TGTGCCAGCAGCACTGGGACAGGGGGCTACACTGAAGCTTTCTTT.